Described below is a single T cell receptor beta chain sequence and its context. The sample is drawn from a study of shared clonotypes between healthy human individuals. The assay was immunoSEQ multiplex PCR, and TCRdb's table has in-frame clones only and misses some. The table includes about 480,000 clones, about four fifths detected once. Germline V gives CDR1 SGHRS, CDR2 YFSETQ. Trimming cost V 0 bases and J 2 bases; bases outside gene matches: 2. The CDR3 is 15 residues long. The sample taken for sequencing was PBMCs. The J gene is TRBJ2-3, the V gene TRBV5-1; 8 nucleotides align to TRBD1. The sequence derives from a woman between 40 and 50 years old in good health. Some clones in this sample may be carry-over from other donors' samples. The CDR3 protein is CASSLGQGFTDTQYF. CDR3 in DNA: TGCGCCAGCAGCTTGGGACAGGGGTTCACAGATACGCAGTATTTT.